The following is a T cell receptor beta chain sequence with its context. There are 13 residues in the CDR3. Trimming took 9 bases from V and 1 from J, leaving 10 bases between them. Germline-derived CDR1 and CDR2 are LNHDA and SQIVND (reference sequence). Assay used: immunoSEQ multiplex PCR; TCRdb lists only in-frame clones, some missing. The sample carries roughly 1,800,000 clones, approximately 94% recorded once. These data belong to a study of shared clonotypes between healthy human individuals. Naive-designated CD8 cells lacked CD45RO, were positively enriched for CCR7, and omitted terminally differentiated effector memory CD45RA+ cells.

The material sequenced was naive CD8+ T cells sorted from blood. This chain connects TRBV19 to TRBJ1-5; D unresolved. The TCR sequence derives from a man aged 18-30 years in good health. The CDR3 nucleotides are TGTGCCAGCCAAGACGGGAGCAATCAGCCCCAGCATTTT. Translated: CASQDGSNQPQHF.